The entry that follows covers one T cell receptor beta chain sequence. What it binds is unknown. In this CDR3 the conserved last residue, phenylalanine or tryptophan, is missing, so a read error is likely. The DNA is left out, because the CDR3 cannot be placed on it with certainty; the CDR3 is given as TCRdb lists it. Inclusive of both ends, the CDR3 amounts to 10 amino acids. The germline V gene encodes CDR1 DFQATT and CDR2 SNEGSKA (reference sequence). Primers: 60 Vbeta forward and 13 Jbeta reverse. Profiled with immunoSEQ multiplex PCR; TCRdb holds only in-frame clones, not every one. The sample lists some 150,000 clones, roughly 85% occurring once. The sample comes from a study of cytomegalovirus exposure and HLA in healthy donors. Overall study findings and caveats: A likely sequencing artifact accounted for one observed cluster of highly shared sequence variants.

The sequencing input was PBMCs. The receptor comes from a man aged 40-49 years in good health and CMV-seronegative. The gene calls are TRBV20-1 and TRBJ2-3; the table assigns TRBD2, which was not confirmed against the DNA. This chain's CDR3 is CSARTPWAGE.